What follows are 14 T cell receptor beta chains derived from one specimen sequenced in a study of control samples from healthy donors and cancer patients. Clones were sequenced by immunoSEQ multiplex PCR, and TCRdb holds only the in-frame ones, with some missing. The sample has about 170,000 clones; 91% are singletons. The sequencing sample was made of blood. Every receptor here comes from a woman under 40 in good health.

The chain couples TRBV15 to TRBJ1-6, with no clear D. Per the germline V gene, CDR1 is LNHNV and CDR2 is YYDKDF (reference sequence). V was shortened by 0 bases and J by 5 bases, with 5 bases between the two germline ends. This CDR3 comprises 14 residues. The CDR3 nucleotides read TGTGCCACCAGCAGAGACGGAGATAATTCACCCCTCCACTTT. Encoded protein: CATSRDGDNSPLHF.

J is TRBJ2-7 and V is TRBV5-5; D may be TRBD2 (6 bases). The CDR3 totals 15 residues. Trimming shortened V by 0 bases and J by 3 bases, and 13 bases separated the two germline ends. Germline loops: CDR1 SGHKS, CDR2 YYEKEE (reference sequence). The CDR3: CASSLGSGVGYEQYF. Here the CDR3 DNA reads TGTGCCAGCAGCTTGGGGTCGGGGGTTGGCTACGAGCAGTACTTC.

The chain employs TRBV7-3 and TRBJ2-2; 7 bases are shared with TRBD1. CDR1 SGHTA and CDR2 FQGTGA come from the germline V gene. The trim removed 2 bases at V and 5 bases at J, leaving 8 bases unmatched. This CDR3 is 16 amino acids long. The CDR3 DNA reads as TGTGCCAGCAGCTTATTGACAGGGATCGGGACCGGGGAGCTGTTTTTT. Translating gives CASSLLTGIGTGELFF.

The chain recombines TRBV19 with TRBJ2-6; 8 bases match TRBD2. The J segment lost 0 bases and the V segment lost 7 bases, leaving 5 bases of the junction unmatched. From germline, CDR1 is LNHDA and CDR2 SQIVND (reference sequence). The CDR3 runs to 16 residues. This CDR3 reads CASNRAGASGANVLTF. The CDR3 nucleotides read TGTGCCAGTAATCGAGCGGGGGCCTCTGGGGCCAACGTCCTGACTTTC.

This clone was counted between two and nine times. The chain is built from TRBV7-9 and TRBJ1-1; 8 positions agree with TRBD1. V was pared by 5 bases and J by 1 base, with 3 bases of the junction left unmatched. In germline, CDR1 is SEHNR, CDR2 FQNEAQ (reference sequence). This CDR3 has 14 residues. The CDR3 loop reads CASSNRGSNTEAFF. The CDR3 DNA reads as TGTGCCAGCAGCAACAGGGGGTCGAACACTGAAGCTTTCTTT.

CDR3 DNA sequence: TGTGCCAGCAGCTTACTAGCGGGACCCTCCTACGAGCAGTACTTC. Protein product: CASSLLAGPSYEQYF. The rearrangement joins TRBV5-8 to TRBJ2-7, with 10 positions matching TRBD2. The length of the CDR3 is 15 residues. Germline loops: CDR1 SGHTS, CDR2 YDEGEE. The J segment lost 0 bases and the V segment lost 2 bases, leaving 2 bases of the junction unmatched.

The J gene is TRBJ2-2, the V gene TRBV2; 10 nucleotides agree with TRBD2. CDR3 length: 15 amino acids. The trim removed 6 bases at V and 4 bases at J, leaving 5 bases unmatched. Looked up from germline, CDR1 is SNHLY and CDR2 is FYNNEI. CDR3 sequence reads: CASRGLAGATGELFF. The CDR3 bases are TGTGCCAGCAGGGGTCTAGCGGGAGCCACCGGGGAGCTGTTTTTT.

The rearrangement joins TRBV7-8 to TRBJ2-7; TRBD2 matches 11 bases. V gave up 8 bases and J gave up 7 bases; unmatched junction bases: 10. The CDR3 has 14 residues. The germline V gene encodes CDR1 SGHVS and CDR2 FQNEAQ. The CDR3 region is CASSTLAGVWEQYF. DNA of the CDR3: TGTGCCAGCTCAACACTAGCGGGAGTGTGGGAGCAGTACTTC.

The chain links TRBV20-1 to TRBJ1-2; D gene ambiguous. The CDR3 totals 11 residues. CDR1 is DFQATT and CDR2 is SNEGSKA in the germline V gene (reference sequence). Between the trimmed V and J ends, which lost 6 bases and 1 base, there was a span of 6 bases. The CDR3 DNA sequence: TGCAGTGCGCTGGATAACTATGGCTACACCTTC. Amino acids: CSALDNYGYTF.

This rearrangement joins TRBV28 to TRBJ1-3, with D unclear. V was cut by 5 bases and J by 0 bases, with 11 bases left in between. Germline lookup yields CDR1 MDHEN and CDR2 SYDVKM. The CDR3 is 15 residues long. The CDR3 DNA sequence: TGTGCCAGCAGTGGGCAGGACCGCTCTGGAAACACCATATATTTT. This sequence encodes CASSGQDRSGNTIYF.

The rearrangement links TRBV5-1 to TRBJ2-5; TRBD1 or TRBD2 may be the D gene (5 bases each). The germline V gene has CDR1 SGHRS and CDR2 YFSETQ. V gave up 1 base and J gave up 5 bases, with 9 bases separating them. The CDR3 consists of 13 residues. CDR3 sequence reads: CASSLSGDETQYF. The CDR3 region has the DNA TGCGCCAGCAGCTTGTCTGGGGACGAGACCCAGTACTTC.

V usage is TRBV10-3 and J usage is TRBJ2-7, with 8 bases aligning to TRBD1. With 5 bases clipped from V and 7 bases from J, the junction kept 4 bases outside the gene matches. This CDR3 is 12 amino acids long. CDR1 ENHRY and CDR2 SYGVKD come from the germline V gene. In nucleotides, the CDR3 is TGTGCCATCAGTACCAGGGGGCAGGAGCAGTACTTC. It is translated as CAISTRGQEQYF.

The chain joins TRBV5-1 to TRBJ2-1; the D gene is possibly TRBD1 (6 bases). The CDR3 is 14 residues long. The V and J ends lost 3 bases and 5 bases respectively, with 12 bases between them. Looked up from germline, CDR1 is SGHRS and CDR2 is YFSETQ. The DNA of the CDR3 is TGCGCCAGCAGCTCCGGGACAAAAAACAATGAGCAGTTCTTC. This gives the protein CASSSGTKNNEQFF.

This clone was found once. V usage is TRBV28 and J usage is TRBJ1-4; D remains ambiguous. Looked up from germline, CDR1 is MDHEN and CDR2 is SYDVKM. The CDR3 sequence is 12 residues long. V was shortened by 1 base and J by 8 bases, with 5 bases between the two germline ends. CDR3 sequence (DNA): TGTGCCAGCAGTTTATCGGGGGAAAAACTGTTTTTT. It yields the protein CASSLSGEKLFF.